A single sample gave rise to the 14 T cell receptor beta chains below, sequenced in a study of CD8 T cells in Susac syndrome. Reverse transcription of roughly 0.45 to 1 ug RNA used random hexamers. TCRdb used MiXCR to reprocess the immunoSEQ multiplex PCR reads, holding one entry per CDR3 protein. The sample has fewer than 250,000 distinct CDR3 sequences; 92% are singletons. Sample: CD8+ T cells from PBMCs. The receptors were sampled from a human donor with multiple sclerosis.

The chain joins TRBV2 to TRBJ1-5; possible D gene TRBD1, 5 bases. The germline CDR1 and CDR2 sequences are SNHLY and FYNNEI. This CDR3 is built from 12 residues. Trimming stripped 8 bases from V and 2 bases from J, with 7 bases between. This CDR3 is CASGARNQPQHF. CDR3 in DNA: TGTGCCAGCGGGGCCCGCAATCAGCCCCAGCATTTT.

The chain combines TRBV29-1 with TRBJ1-1; the match to TRBD1 covers 7 bases. Germline trimming cut 7 bases from V and 1 base from J; bases unmatched to any gene: 6. The CDR3 extends over 13 amino acids. Looked up from germline, CDR1 is SQVTM and CDR2 is ANQGSEA. CDR3 in DNA: TGCAGCGCCCGGACAGGCTCGAACACTGAAGCTTTCTTT. Translated: CSARTGSNTEAFF.

The rearrangement uses TRBV25-1 and TRBJ1-1; a weak D match, TRBD1 (5 bases). The CDR3 runs to 13 residues. The V gene lost 10 bases and the J gene lost 3 bases, with 15 bases spanning the gap. CDR1 MGHDK and CDR2 SYGVNS come from the germline V gene. CDR3 DNA sequence: TGTGCCACCTCACAGGCTGGATACACTGAAGCTTTCTTT. This codes for CATSQAGYTEAFF.

The rearrangement joins TRBV6-5 to TRBJ1-2, with D uncertain. CDR1 MNHEY and CDR2 SVGAGI come from the germline V gene. This CDR3 is 8 amino acids long. The CDR3 reads CAGYGYTF. The CDR3, as DNA: TGTGCAGGCTATGGCTACACCTTC.

This chain connects TRBV12-3 or TRBV12-4 to TRBJ1-1; no firm D call. The CDR3 sequence is 14 residues long. Trimming took 4 bases from V and 1 from J, leaving 10 bases between them. CDR3 protein: CASSYGRENTEAFF. CDR3 bases: TGTGCCAGCAGTTATGGCAGAGAGAACACTGAAGCTTTCTTT.

In its sample, this clonotype was seen a few times. V and J are TRBV30 and TRBJ2-7; no firm D call. CDR1 and CDR2 (germline): GTSNPN, SVGIG (reference sequence). CDR3 length: 15 amino acids. Trimming took off 1 base at V and 2 bases at J, with 15 bases between the two ends. The CDR3 region is CAWSALESPAYEQYF. The CDR3 DNA reads TGTGCCTGGAGTGCCTTGGAATCACCAGCCTACGAGCAGTACTTC.

The rearrangement joins TRBV4-2 to TRBJ2-7; D is unresolved. The CDR3 consists of 14 residues. Germline V gives CDR1 LGHNA, CDR2 YNFKEQ. V was cut by 1 base and J by 7 bases, with 14 bases left in between. DNA for the CDR3: TGTGCCAGCAGCCAAGGTATGGGATCAGAGGAGCAGTACTTC. It specifies CASSQGMGSEEQYF.

The rearrangement joins TRBV19 to TRBJ2-1, with D tentatively TRBD1 (6 bases). V shed 4 bases and J shed 2 bases, with 15 bases lying between them. CDR3 size: 16 residues. The germline CDR1 and CDR2 sequences are LNHDA and SQIVND (reference sequence). The CDR3 region is CASSTEPGEPYNEQFF. The CDR3 DNA follows: TGTGCCAGTAGTACAGAACCAGGGGAACCCTACAATGAGCAGTTCTTC.

The genes are TRBV19 and TRBJ2-1, with 7 positions matching TRBD1. Germline CDR1 LNHDA, CDR2 SQIVND (reference sequence). This CDR3 spans 14 amino acids. V was pared by 8 bases and J by 5 bases, with 9 bases of the junction left unmatched. The CDR3 coding sequence is TGTGCCAGTCGTCGGTTGACAGGGCACAATGAGCAGTTCTTC. Translation gives CASRRLTGHNEQFF.

This clonotype has only one observation. The CDR3 DNA sequence: TGTGCCAGCAGACAAAGGACAGGATCCCCCTACGAGCAGTACTTC. This gives the protein CASRQRTGSPYEQYF. The chain has TRBV21-1 and TRBJ2-7; the D call of TRBD1 is as the table states it, not checked on the DNA. TRBV21-1 is annotated as a pseudogene. CDR3 length equals 15 residues.

J is TRBJ1-1 and V is TRBV6-5; possible D gene TRBD1, 6 bases. This CDR3 comprises 17 residues. Trimming pared 0 bases from V and 2 bases from J, leaving 16 bases between. Germline V gene sequence: CDR1 MNHEY, CDR2 SVGAGI. The CDR3 loop reads CASSYSSLGGPNTEAFF. The CDR3 DNA reads as TGTGCCAGCAGTTACTCGAGTCTCGGGGGCCCAAACACTGAAGCTTTCTTT.

The chain is built from TRBV12-5 and TRBJ2-2; 11 bases line up with TRBD2. The CDR3 is 22 amino acids. Trimming removed 2 bases from V and 0 bases from J; junction bases left unmatched: 17. Germline CDR1 is LGHNT and CDR2 is FRNRAP. This chain's CDR3 is CASGLPYGTSGTLQANTGELFF. In DNA form, the CDR3 reads TGTGCTAGTGGTTTGCCTTACGGGACTAGCGGAACCCTCCAGGCGAACACCGGGGAGCTGTTTTTT.

The rearrangement joins TRBV19 to TRBJ1-2, with D perhaps TRBD1 (5 bases). V was trimmed by 9 bases and J by 4 bases, leaving 21 bases between them. Looked up from germline, CDR1 is LNHDA and CDR2 is SQIVND (reference sequence). The CDR3 is 15 residues long. The CDR3 bases are TGTGCCAGCTCCCCTGGGGGGGATACTTTCTATGGCTACACCTTC. This gives the protein CASSPGGDTFYGYTF.

The CDR3 region is CASMGLQQETQYF. The CDR3 DNA sequence: TGTGCCAGTATGGGTCTTCAGCAAGAGACCCAGTACTTC. The rearrangement links TRBV19 to TRBJ2-5; D ambiguous. Per germline, CDR1 LNHDA and CDR2 SQIVND (reference sequence). V was shortened by 7 bases and J by 2 bases, with 11 bases between the two germline ends. There are 13 residues in the CDR3.